These 9 T cell receptor beta chains originate from one sample sequenced in a study of T cell changes during pregnancy in multiple sclerosis. Assay: immunoSEQ multiplex PCR; the TCRdb copy retains only in-frame clones and omits some. The sample has roughly 40,000 clones; 80% to 95% are singletons. Source: CD4+ T cells from peripheral blood mononuclear cells, taken in the second trimester of pregnancy. The receptors shown here come from a female donor in good health, enrolled as a control in a pregnancy study.

The chain carries TRBV4-2 and TRBJ1-2, with a possible D match to TRBD1 (6 bases). The CDR3 is made up of 17 amino acids. Germline loops: CDR1 LGHNA, CDR2 YNFKEQ. Between the trimmed V and J ends, which lost 3 bases and 1 base, there was a span of 18 bases. The CDR3 reads CASSHRPTGPDNYGYTF. The CDR3, as DNA: TGTGCCAGCAGCCACCGCCCGACAGGCCCCGATAACTATGGCTACACCTTC.

The genes are TRBV10-3 and TRBJ2-3; 7 bases fit TRBD1. CDR1 ENHRY and CDR2 SYGVKD come from the germline V gene. Trimming removed 4 bases from V and 2 bases from J; junction bases left unmatched: 18. This CDR3 is built from 19 residues. CDR3 DNA sequence: TGTGCCATCAGTGTAGGGACAGCCACATACCTTAGTTACACAGATACGCAGTATTTT. As protein: CAISVGTATYLSYTDTQYF.

The chain is built from TRBV6-5 and TRBJ2-3, with 10 bases lining up with TRBD1. CDR1 is MNHEY and CDR2 is SVGAGI in the germline V gene. Unmatched junction bases numbered 3, after V lost 6 bases and J lost 6 bases. The length of the CDR3 is 13 residues. Here the CDR3 reads CASSRQGADTQYF. In DNA form, the CDR3 reads TGTGCCAGCAGCCGACAGGGGGCGGATACGCAGTATTTT.

V usage is TRBV10-2 and J usage is TRBJ1-2; 11 bases fit TRBD1. Germline trimming cut 2 bases from V and 8 bases from J; bases unmatched to any gene: 10. The CDR3 extends over 16 amino acids. Germline V CDR1 and CDR2: WSHSY, SAAADI. CDR3 nucleotides: TGCGCCAGCAGTGAGCCACCAGGACAGGGGGCTAGGGGCTACACCTTC. It yields the protein CASSEPPGQGARGYTF.

This sequence joins TRBV6-1 and TRBJ2-5, with TRBD2 as a possible D gene (5 bases). The germline V gene encodes CDR1 MNHNS and CDR2 SASEGT. The CDR3 spans 12 residues. The ends were cut back, 2 bases at V and 5 bases at J, with 6 bases in the middle. CDR3 bases: TGTGCCAGCAGTGAACGGAGGGAGACCCAGTACTTC. Translation gives CASSERRETQYF.

J is TRBJ1-5 and V is TRBV2; a possible D gene is TRBD1 (5 bases). This CDR3 spans 12 amino acids. V was trimmed by 8 bases and J by 2 bases, leaving 7 bases between them. Germline V CDR1 and CDR2: SNHLY, FYNNEI. Here the CDR3 DNA reads TGTGCCAGCGGGGCAGGCAATCAGCCCCAGCATTTT. Protein product: CASGAGNQPQHF.

The chain carries TRBV6-1 and TRBJ2-7; TRBD1 aligns across 8 bases. This CDR3 contains 14 residues. V lost 6 bases and J lost 1; bases outside the gene matches: 5. The V gene's germline CDR1 is MNHNS and CDR2 SASEGT. The CDR3 DNA sequence: TGTGCCAGCAGCTGGACAGGGACGTCCTACGAGCAGTACTTC. It is translated as CASSWTGTSYEQYF.

Only one count was recorded for this clone. V and J are TRBV19 and TRBJ1-5; unclear D gene. CDR1 and CDR2 (germline): LNHDA, SQIVND (reference sequence). This CDR3 has 13 amino acids. V gave up 3 bases and J gave up 3 bases, with 6 bases separating them. The CDR3 nucleotides are TGTGCCAGTAGTATCCAGGACAATCAGCCCCAGCATTTT. As protein: CASSIQDNQPQHF. The variable domain in full, with the rest retrieved from reference TRBV19 and TRBJ1-5, is DGGITQSPKYLFRKEGQNVTLSCEQNLNHDAMYWYRQDPGQGLRLIYYSQIVNDFQKGDIAEGYSVSREKKESFPLTVTSAQKNPTAFYLCASSIQDNQPQHFGDGTRLSIL.

This sequence joins TRBV5-8 and TRBJ1-1; TRBD1 aligns across 7 bases. Unmatched junction bases numbered 9, after V lost 3 bases and J lost 4 bases. CDR3 length: 15 amino acids. The V gene's germline CDR1 is SGHTS and CDR2 YDEGEE. The DNA of the CDR3 is TGTGCCAGCAGCTCTTACAGGGGTTGGGGCACTGAAGCTTTCTTT. Amino acid sequence: CASSSYRGWGTEAFF. Full variable domain (rest looked up from reference TRBV5-8 and TRBJ1-1): EAGVTQSPTHLIKTRGQQATLRCSPISGHTSVYWYQQALGLGLQFLLWYDEGEERNRGNFPPRFSGRQFPNYSSELNVNALELEDSALYLCASSSYRGWGTEAFFGQGTRLTVV.